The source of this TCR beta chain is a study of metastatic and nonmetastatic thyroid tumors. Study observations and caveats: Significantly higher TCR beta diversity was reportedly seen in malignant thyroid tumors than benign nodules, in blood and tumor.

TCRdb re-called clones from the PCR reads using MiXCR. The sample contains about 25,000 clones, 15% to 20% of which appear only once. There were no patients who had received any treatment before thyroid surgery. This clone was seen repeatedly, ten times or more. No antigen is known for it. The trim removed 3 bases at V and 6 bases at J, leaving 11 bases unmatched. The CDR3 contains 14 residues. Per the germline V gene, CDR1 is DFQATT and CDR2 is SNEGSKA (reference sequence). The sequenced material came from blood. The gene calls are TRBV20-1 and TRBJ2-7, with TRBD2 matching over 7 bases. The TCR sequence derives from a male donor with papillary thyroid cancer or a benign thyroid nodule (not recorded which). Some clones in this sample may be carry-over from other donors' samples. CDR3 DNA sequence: TGCAGTGCTAGGGGGCGGGAGCTAGGAAGCGAGCAGTACTTC. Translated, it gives CSARGRELGSEQYF.